This note documents a single T cell receptor beta chain sequence. What it binds is not known. V shed 4 bases and J 3 bases; nucleotides not matched to a gene: 14. Germline lookup yields CDR1 SGHDT and CDR2 YYEEEE. CDR3 length: 17 residues. These data come from a study of cytomegalovirus exposure and HLA in healthy donors. Whereas donors were nominally healthy upon sampling, unrecorded immune exposures were probable. Primers included in the PCR were 60 Vbeta and 13 Jbeta primers. TCRdb's table, derived via immunoSEQ multiplex PCR, lists solely in-frame clones and lacks some. Recorded here are about 200,000 clones; the top ten clones represent approximately 0.74%. Findings and limits, study-wide: A likely sequencing artifact accounted for one observed cluster of highly shared sequence variants.

The receptor was isolated from a boy younger than 18 in good health and CMV-seronegative. The specimen sequenced was PBMCs. This chain uses TRBV5-6 with TRBJ2-3; 7 bases match TRBD2. The DNA for the CDR3 is TGTGCCAGCAGCGATAACGCGTGGGCGGGAGTTACAGATACGCAGTATTTT. Translation gives CASSDNAWAGVTDTQYF.